This TCR beta chain was retrieved from a study of CD8+ T cells in alopecia areata. Study-level background: The study gave treated patients oral tofacitinib at 5 to 10 mg twice daily.

Sorting from PBMCs produced CD4+ and CD8+ T cells. General study results and limits: When scalp samples are sequenced, resident alphabeta T cells of normal skin are also captured.

Investigators isolated RNA and reverse transcribed it into cDNA to act as the sequencing template. Some clones are missing from TCRdb's copy, which holds only in-frame ones; the method was immunoSEQ multiplex PCR. The sample lists 130,000 to 150,000 clones; 85% to 90% were seen once. This clone appeared once. Antigen specificity is unknown. The V gene lost 5 bases and the J gene lost 2 bases, with 16 bases spanning the gap. The CDR3 covers 16 residues. Germline V gene data show CDR1 as SGHVS and CDR2 as FQNEAQ. The chain recombines TRBV7-8 with TRBJ2-1, with D tentatively TRBD1 (6 bases). The origin of this receptor is a human donor with alopecia areata. Source: CD8+ T cells sorted from blood, taken at week 0. CDR3 amino acids: CASSLWEGGAYNEQFF. For the CDR3, the DNA is TGTGCCAGCAGCCTCTGGGAAGGGGGAGCCTACAATGAGCAGTTCTTC. Complete variable domain (other parts from reference TRBV7-8 and TRBJ2-1): GAGVSQSPRYKVAKRGQDVALRCDPISGHVSLFWYQQALGQGPEFLTYFQNEAQLDKSGLPSDRFFAERPEGSVSTLKIQRTQQEDSAVYLCASSLWEGGAYNEQFFGPGTRLTVL.